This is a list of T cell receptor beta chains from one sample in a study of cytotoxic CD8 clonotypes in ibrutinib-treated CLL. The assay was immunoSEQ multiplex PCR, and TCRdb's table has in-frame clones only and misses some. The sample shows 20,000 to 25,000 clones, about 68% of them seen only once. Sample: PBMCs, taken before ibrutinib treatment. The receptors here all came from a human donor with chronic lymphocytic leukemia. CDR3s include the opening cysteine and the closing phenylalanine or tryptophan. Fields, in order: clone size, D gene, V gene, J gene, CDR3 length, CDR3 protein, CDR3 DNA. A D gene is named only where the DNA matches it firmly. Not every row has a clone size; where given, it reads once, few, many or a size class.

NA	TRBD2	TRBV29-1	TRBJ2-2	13	CSSRLAVTGELFF	TGCAGCTCCAGACTAGCGGTGACCGGGGAGCTGTTTTTT
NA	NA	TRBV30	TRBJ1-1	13	CAWEKDWNTEAFF	TGTGCCTGGGAGAAAGACTGGAACACTGAAGCTTTCTTT
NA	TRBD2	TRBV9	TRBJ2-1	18	CASSVAISGRSSYNEQFF	TGTGCCAGCAGCGTAGCGATTAGCGGGAGGAGCTCCTACAATGAGCAGTTCTTC
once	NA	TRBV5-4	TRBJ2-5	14	CASSSERVSETQYF	TGTGCCAGCAGCTCGGAAAGGGTTTCGGAGACCCAGTACTTC
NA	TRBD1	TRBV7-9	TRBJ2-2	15	CASSLGQGNTGELFF	TGTGCCAGCAGCTTAGGACAGGGGAACACCGGGGAGCTGTTTTTT
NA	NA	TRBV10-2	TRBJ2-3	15	CASSESGRNTDTQYF	TGCGCCAGCAGTGAGTCCGGACGGAACACAGATACGCAGTATTTT
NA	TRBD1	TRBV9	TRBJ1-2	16	CASSPSTGESNYGYTF	TGTGCCAGCAGCCCCTCAACAGGGGAGTCTAACTATGGCTACACCTTC
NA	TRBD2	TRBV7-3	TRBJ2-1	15	CASSQTSGLGDEQFF	TGTGCCAGCAGCCAAACTAGCGGGTTGGGCGATGAGCAGTTCTTC
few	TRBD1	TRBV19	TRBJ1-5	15	CASSTKGQGNQPQHF	TGTGCCAGTAGCACTAAGGGACAGGGGAATCAGCCCCAGCATTTT
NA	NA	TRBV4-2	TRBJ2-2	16	CASSERGVGNTGELFF	TGTGCCAGCAGCGAAAGAGGCGTGGGGAACACCGGGGAGCTGTTTTTT
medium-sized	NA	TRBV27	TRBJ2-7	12	CATFDSSYEQYF	TGTGCCACCTTCGACAGCTCCTACGAGCAGTACTTC
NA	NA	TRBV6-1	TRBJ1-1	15	CASSETPRVNTEAFF	TGTGCCAGCAGTGAGACACCCCGAGTGAACACTGAAGCTTTCTTT
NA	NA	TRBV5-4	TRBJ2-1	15	CASSQGFSSDNEQFF	TGTGCCAGCAGCCAGGGGTTTAGCAGCGACAATGAGCAGTTCTTC
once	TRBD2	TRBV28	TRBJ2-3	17	CASSPLILAGGSDTQYF	TGTGCCAGCAGTCCCCTCATTCTAGCGGGAGGGTCAGATACGCAGTATTTT